The 11 T cell receptor beta chains presented below share a single source sample, sequenced in a study of CD8 T cells in Susac syndrome. An input of about 0.5 to 1 ug of RNA was subjected to reverse transcription using random hexamers. MiXCR was run by TCRdb on the immunoSEQ multiplex PCR reads, yielding one entry per CDR3 protein. The profile shows some 190,000 distinct CDR3 sequences, 85% to 95% of them singletons. The sequenced sample consisted of CD4+ T cells from PBMCs. The receptor source for this set is a human donor in good health.

The CDR3 loop is CSVRTGVQETQYF. The CDR3, as DNA: TGCAGCGTCCGCACAGGGGTCCAAGAGACCCAGTACTTC. The V call is TRBV29-1, the J call TRBJ2-5; TRBD1 aligns across 7 bases. The germline gives CDR1 SQVTM, CDR2 ANQGSEA. The trim removed 6 bases at V and 1 base at J, leaving 5 bases unmatched. This CDR3 spans 13 amino acids.

The chain carries TRBV7-9 and TRBJ1-1; D ambiguous. The CDR3 loop spans 15 amino acids. V gave up 0 bases and J gave up 11 bases, with 19 bases separating them. Germline V lookup: CDR1 SEHNR, CDR2 FQNEAQ (reference sequence). The CDR3 region is CASSLASGARRAAFF. CDR3 nucleotides: TGTGCCAGCAGCTTAGCGTCCGGAGCTCGTCGGGCGGCTTTCTTT.

CDR3 DNA sequence: TGTGCCAGCAGTGATCAAGGACAGCCTCTTCAGCCCCAGCATTTT. It yields the protein CASSDQGQPLQPQHF. This rearrangement joins TRBV2 to TRBJ1-5; TRBD1 is a possible D gene (6 bases). Germline loops: CDR1 SNHLY, CDR2 FYNNEI. Trimming took off 3 bases at V and 6 bases at J, with 15 bases between the two ends. This CDR3 region has 15 residues.

The chain employs TRBV7-8 and TRBJ2-4; D possibly uses TRBD1 or TRBD2 (6 bases each). Trimming stripped 0 bases from V and 4 bases from J, with 16 bases between. The V gene's germline CDR1 is SGHVS and CDR2 FQNEAQ. This CDR3 has 17 residues. CDR3 in amino acids: CASSLAGRGPLKNIQYF. The DNA for the CDR3 is TGTGCCAGCAGCTTAGCAGGACGGGGGCCCTTAAAAAACATTCAGTACTTC. The whole variable domain, remainder taken from reference TRBV7-8 and TRBJ2-4, is GAGVSQSPRYKVAKRGQDVALRCDPISGHVSLFWYQQALGQGPEFLTYFQNEAQLDKSGLPSDRFFAERPEGSVSTLKIQRTQQEDSAVYLCASSLAGRGPLKNIQYFGAGTRLSVL.

This chain uses TRBV7-9 with TRBJ2-3, with 10 positions matching TRBD1. The germline CDR1 and CDR2 sequences are SEHNR and FQNEAQ (reference sequence). The CDR3 length is 12 residues. V shed 10 bases and J 5 bases; nucleotides not matched to a gene: 3. CDR3 sequence (DNA): TGTGCCACCGGACAGGGGGGAGATACGCAGTATTTT. This translates into CATGQGGDTQYF.

This chain joins TRBV30 and TRBJ2-1; no reliable D call. The germline V gene encodes CDR1 GTSNPN and CDR2 SVGIG (reference sequence). CDR3 size: 13 residues. Trimming cost V 5 bases and J 6 bases, with 14 bases left between them. The CDR3 protein is CAWGSVVANEQFF. The CDR3 DNA sequence: TGTGCCTGGGGTTCGGTCGTGGCCAATGAGCAGTTCTTC.

The V and J genes are TRBV3-1 and TRBJ2-7; D is ambiguous. The V gene lost 5 bases and the J gene lost 0 bases, with 14 bases spanning the gap. This CDR3 is built from 15 residues. Germline values: CDR1 LGHDT, CDR2 YNNKEL (reference sequence). CDR3 DNA sequence: TGTGCCAGCAGCATCGGGCGTCACAGCTCCTACGAGCAGTACGTC. This gives the protein CASSIGRHSSYEQYV.

V and J are TRBV19 and TRBJ1-2; D call uncertain. The CDR3 is 16 residues long. V lost 3 bases, J lost 2 bases, and 16 bases lay in between. From germline, CDR1 is LNHDA and CDR2 SQIVND (reference sequence). Written as DNA, the CDR3 is TGTGCCAGTAGTATGGATAGCGGTAGGTCGAACTATGGCTACACCTTC. It translates to CASSMDSGRSNYGYTF.

This clonotype is a singleton in its sample. This chain links TRBV3-1 with TRBJ1-2; maybe TRBD1 (6 bases). The CDR3 extends over 13 amino acids. Germline-derived CDR1 and CDR2 are LGHDT and YNNKEL (reference sequence). V lost 1 base, J lost 4 bases, and 7 bases lay in between. DNA of the CDR3: TGTGCCAGCAGCCAAGGGACAGCCTATGGCTACACCTTC. It codes for CASSQGTAYGYTF.

The rearrangement joins TRBV29-1 to TRBJ1-1; weak D call: TRBD1 (6 bases). Germline loops: CDR1 SQVTM, CDR2 ANQGSEA. Trimming removed 3 bases at V and 8 bases at J, with 13 bases between. CDR3 length equals 12 residues. DNA for the CDR3: TGCAGCGTTGATGAGTGGGGGGCGGAAGCTTTCTTT. It is translated as CSVDEWGAEAFF.

This chain connects TRBV3-1 to TRBJ1-1, with D perhaps TRBD1 (6 bases). CDR1 and CDR2 from the germline V gene are LGHDT and YNNKEL (reference sequence). The CDR3 consists of 13 residues. Trimming took 3 bases from V and 3 from J, leaving 8 bases between them. The CDR3 sequence: CASSQQGYTEAFF. The CDR3 nucleotides are TGTGCCAGCAGCCAGCAGGGGTACACTGAAGCTTTCTTT.